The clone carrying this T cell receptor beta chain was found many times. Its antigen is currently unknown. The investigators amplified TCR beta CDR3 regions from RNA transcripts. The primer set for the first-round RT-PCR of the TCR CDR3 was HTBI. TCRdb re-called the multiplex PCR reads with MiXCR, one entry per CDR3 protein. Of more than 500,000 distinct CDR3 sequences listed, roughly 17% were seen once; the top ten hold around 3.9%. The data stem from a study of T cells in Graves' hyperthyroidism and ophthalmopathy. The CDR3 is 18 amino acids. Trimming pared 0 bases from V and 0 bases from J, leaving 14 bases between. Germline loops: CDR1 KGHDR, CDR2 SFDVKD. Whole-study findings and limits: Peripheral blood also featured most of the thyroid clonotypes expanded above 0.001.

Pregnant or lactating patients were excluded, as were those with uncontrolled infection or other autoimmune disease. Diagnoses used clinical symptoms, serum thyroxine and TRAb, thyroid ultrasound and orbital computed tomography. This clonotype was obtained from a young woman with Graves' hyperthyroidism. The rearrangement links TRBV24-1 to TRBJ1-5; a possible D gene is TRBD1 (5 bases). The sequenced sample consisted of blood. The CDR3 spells CATSDLGGQGPSNQPQHF. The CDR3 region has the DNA TGTGCCACCAGTGATTTGGGAGGGCAGGGCCCTAGCAATCAGCCCCAGCATTTT.